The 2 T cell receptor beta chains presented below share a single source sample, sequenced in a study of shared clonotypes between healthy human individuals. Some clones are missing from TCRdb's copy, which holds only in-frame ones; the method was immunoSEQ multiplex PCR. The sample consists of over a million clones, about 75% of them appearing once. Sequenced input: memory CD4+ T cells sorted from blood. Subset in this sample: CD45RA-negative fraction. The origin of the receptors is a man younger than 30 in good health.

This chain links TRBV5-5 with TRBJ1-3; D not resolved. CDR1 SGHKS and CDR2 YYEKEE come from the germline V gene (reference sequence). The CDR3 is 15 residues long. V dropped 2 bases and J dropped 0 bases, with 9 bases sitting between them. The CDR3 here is CASSLSISSGNTIYF. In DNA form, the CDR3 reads TGTGCCAGCAGCTTATCAATTAGCTCTGGAAACACCATATATTTT. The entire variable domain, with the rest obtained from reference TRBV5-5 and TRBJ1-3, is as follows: DAGVTQSPTHLIKTRGQQVTLRCSPISGHKSVSWYQQVLGQGPQFIFQYYEKEERGRGNFPDRFSARQFPNYSSELNVNALLLGDSALYLCASSLSISSGNTIYFGEGSWLTVV.

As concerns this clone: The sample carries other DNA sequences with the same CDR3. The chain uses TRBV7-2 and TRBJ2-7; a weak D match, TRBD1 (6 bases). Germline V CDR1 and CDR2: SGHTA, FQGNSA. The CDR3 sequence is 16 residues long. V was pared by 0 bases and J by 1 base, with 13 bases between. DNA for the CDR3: TGTGCCAGCAGCTTAGCTGGGGGCGGAATATCCTACGAGCAGTACTTC. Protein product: CASSLAGGGISYEQYF.